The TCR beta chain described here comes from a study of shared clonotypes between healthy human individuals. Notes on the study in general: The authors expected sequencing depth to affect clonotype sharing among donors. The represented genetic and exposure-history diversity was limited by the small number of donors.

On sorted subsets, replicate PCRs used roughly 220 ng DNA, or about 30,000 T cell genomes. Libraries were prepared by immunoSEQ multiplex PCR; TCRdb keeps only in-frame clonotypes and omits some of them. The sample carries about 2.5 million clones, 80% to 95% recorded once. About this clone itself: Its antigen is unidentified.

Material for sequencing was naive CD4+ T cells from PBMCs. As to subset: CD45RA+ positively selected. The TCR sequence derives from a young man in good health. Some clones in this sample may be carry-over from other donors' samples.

The CDR3: CASGRTGELFF. CDR3 nucleotide sequence: TGTGCCTCCGGGAGGACCGGGGAGCTGTTTTTT. The V gene is TRBV19, the J gene TRBJ2-2; TRBD2 matches 7 bases. The CDR3 is made up of 11 amino acids. Germline values: CDR1 LNHDA, CDR2 SQIVND (reference sequence). The trim removed 11 bases at V and 5 bases at J, leaving 2 bases unmatched.